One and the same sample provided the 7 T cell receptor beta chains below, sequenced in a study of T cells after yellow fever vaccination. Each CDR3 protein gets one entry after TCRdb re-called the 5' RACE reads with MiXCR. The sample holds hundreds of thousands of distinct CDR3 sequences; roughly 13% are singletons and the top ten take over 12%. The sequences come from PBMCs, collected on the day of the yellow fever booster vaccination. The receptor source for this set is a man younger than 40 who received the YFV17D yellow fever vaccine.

The CDR3 loop is CASSTGRPDTQYF. CDR3 sequence (DNA): TGCGCCAGCAGCACTGGGAGGCCAGATACGCAGTATTTT. The rearrangement uses TRBV5-1 and TRBJ2-3, with D possibly matching TRBD2 (6 bases). This CDR3 region has 13 residues. The germline V gene encodes CDR1 SGHRS and CDR2 YFSETQ. Between the trimmed V and J ends, which lost 4 bases and 4 bases, there was a span of 10 bases.

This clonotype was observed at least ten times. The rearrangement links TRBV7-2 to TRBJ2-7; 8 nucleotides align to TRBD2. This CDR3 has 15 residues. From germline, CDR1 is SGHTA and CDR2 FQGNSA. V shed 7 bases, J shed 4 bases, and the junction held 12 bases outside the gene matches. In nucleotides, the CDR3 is TGTGCCAGCACCCCAGCTCCAGCGGGAGCTTACGAGCAGTACTTC. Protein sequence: CASTPAPAGAYEQYF. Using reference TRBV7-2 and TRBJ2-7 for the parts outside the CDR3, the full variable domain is GAGVSQSPSNKVTEKGKDVELRCDPISGHTALYWYRQSLGQGLEFLIYFQGNSAPDKSGLPSDRFSAERTGGSVSTLTIQRTQQEDSAVYLCASTPAPAGAYEQYFGPGTRLTVT.

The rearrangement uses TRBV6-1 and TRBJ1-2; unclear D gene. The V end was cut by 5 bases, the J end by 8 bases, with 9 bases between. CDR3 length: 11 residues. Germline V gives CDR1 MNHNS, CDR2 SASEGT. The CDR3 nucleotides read TGTGCCAGCAGTAACCCCAGGGGCTACACCTTC. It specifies CASSNPRGYTF.

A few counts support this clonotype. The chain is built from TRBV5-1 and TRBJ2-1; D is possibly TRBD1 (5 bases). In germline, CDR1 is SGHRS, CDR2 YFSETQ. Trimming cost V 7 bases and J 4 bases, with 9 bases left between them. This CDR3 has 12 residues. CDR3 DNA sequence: TGCGCCAGCGGGGCCGCATACAATGAGCAGTTCTTC. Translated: CASGAAYNEQFF.

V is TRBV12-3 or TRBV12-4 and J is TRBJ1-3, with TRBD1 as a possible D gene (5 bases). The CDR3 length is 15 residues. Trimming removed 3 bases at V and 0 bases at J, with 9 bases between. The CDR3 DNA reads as TGTGCCAGCAGTTTGGGGCGGATCTCTGGAAACACCATATATTTT. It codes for CASSLGRISGNTIYF.

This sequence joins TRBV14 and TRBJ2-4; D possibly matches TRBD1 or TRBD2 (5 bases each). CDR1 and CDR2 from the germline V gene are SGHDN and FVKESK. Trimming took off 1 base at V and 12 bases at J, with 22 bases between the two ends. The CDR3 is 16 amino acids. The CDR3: CASSQGDGLLENTQYF. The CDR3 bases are TGTGCCAGCAGCCAAGGGGACGGGCTGCTTGAGAATACTCAGTACTTC.

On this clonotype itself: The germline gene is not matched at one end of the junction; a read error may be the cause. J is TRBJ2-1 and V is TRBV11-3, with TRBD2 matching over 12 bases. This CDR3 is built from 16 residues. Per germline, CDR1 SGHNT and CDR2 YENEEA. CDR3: CASSPQGLAGINEKFF. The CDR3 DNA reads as TGTGCCAGCAGCCCACAAGGACTAGCGGGAATCAATGAGAAGTTCTTC.